A selection of T cell receptor beta chains follows, all from one sample in a study of long-term antiretroviral therapy in people with HIV. TCRdb's copy holds only in-frame clones and misses some; the assay was immunoSEQ multiplex PCR. The data show tens of thousands of clones, with 80% to 90% seen just once and roughly 14% held by the top ten. Sequencing used unsorted PBMCs, obtained 0.3 years after starting antiretroviral therapy. The receptor set was obtained from a young man with HIV. Each CDR3 is given with its conserved first and last residue. The order of the fields is D gene, V gene, clone size, J gene, CDR3 DNA, CDR3 protein. D genes are given only for firm matches. Clone size is given for some rows only: seen once, a few or many times, or a class if the clone is expanded.

.	TRBV4-1	.	TRBJ1-2	TGCGCCAGCAGCCAAGAGGGGGGGGCCTATGGCTACACCTTC	CASSQEGGAYGYTF
TRBD1	TRBV7-9	.	TRBJ2-4	TGTGCCAGCAGCCCCCGGACAGGGGGCTCTTTAGTAGCCAAAAACATTCAGTACTTC	CASSPRTGGSLVAKNIQYF
.	TRBV4-2	.	TRBJ1-3	TGTGCCAGCAGCCAGCCGGGCTCTGGAAACACCATATATTTT	CASSQPGSGNTIYF
.	TRBV29-1	.	TRBJ2-5	TGCAGCGTCACGGACATCCAAGAGACCCAGTACTTC	CSVTDIQETQYF
.	TRBV5-1	.	TRBJ1-3	TGCGCCAGCAGCTTGGAAGGAAACTCTGGAAACACCATATATTTT	CASSLEGNSGNTIYF
TRBD1	TRBV4-1	once	TRBJ2-1	TGCGCCAGCAGCCAAGAAAACCCGGGACAGACGAGCTCCTACAATGAGCAGTTCTTC	CASSQENPGQTSSYNEQFF
.	TRBV7-9	.	TRBJ2-3	TGTGCCAGCAGCCCCCATCTCCTGGGCTTGGAGTATACGCAGTATTTT	CASSPHLLGLEYTQYF
.	TRBV9	.	TRBJ1-2	TGTGCCAGCAGCTCGAGAGGGGATGGCTATGGCTACACCTTC	CASSSRGDGYGYTF
.	TRBV6-1	.	TRBJ1-3	TGTGCCAGCATGCAGACCATCTCTGGAAACACCATATATTTT	CASMQTISGNTIYF
TRBD2	TRBV4-2	few	TRBJ2-3	TGTGCCAGCAGCCAAGATCTAGCGGGAGGTACAGATACGCAGTATTTT	CASSQDLAGGTDTQYF
.	TRBV30	once	TRBJ2-5	TGTGCCGGGGGCCCCTCGCTTGAGACCCAGTACTTC	CAGGPSLETQYF
TRBD1	TRBV4-1	few	TRBJ1-5	TGCGCCAGCAGCCCCGAGACAGGGGCGAGCAATCAGCCCCAGCATTTT	CASSPETGASNQPQHF
.	TRBV7-9	.	TRBJ1-1	TGTGCCAGCAGCTTGGGGTATACTGAAGCTTTCTTT	CASSLGYTEAFF
TRBD1	TRBV28	.	TRBJ1-2	TGTGCCAGCAGTCGACAGGGGGCGCATAGCTATGGCTACACCTTC	CASSRQGAHSYGYTF
.	TRBV5-1	few	TRBJ2-7	TGCGCCAGCAGCTTCCAAAATGAGCAGTACTTC	CASSFQNEQYF
TRBD1	TRBV5-4	.	TRBJ1-1	TGTGCCAGCAGCCCTGGGACAGGGAACACTGAAGCTTTCTTT	CASSPGTGNTEAFF
TRBD2	TRBV27	few	TRBJ2-2	TGTGCCAGCAGTTTGGGACTAGCGGGGATCGGGGAGCTGTTTTTT	CASSLGLAGIGELFF
.	TRBV5-5	.	TRBJ2-5	TGTGCCAGCAGCTTGATCGGGGCCCAAGAGACCCAGTACTTC	CASSLIGAQETQYF
TRBD1	TRBV11-2	once	TRBJ2-7	TGTGCCAGCAGTTTAGGGACAGTCTACGAGCAGTACTTC	CASSLGTVYEQYF
.	TRBV5-1	.	TRBJ1-1	TGCGCCAGCAGCTTGTCCTCCGGCGGTTTCACTGAAGCTTTCTTT	CASSLSSGGFTEAFF
.	TRBV13	.	TRBJ2-3	TGTGCCAGCAGCTTAAGTGAAGCTGGAGATACGCAGTATTTT	CASSLSEAGDTQYF
TRBD1	TRBV28	.	TRBJ2-2	TGTGCCAGCAGTACCAGACGAGGGGGCGGCACCGGGGAGCTGTTTTTT	CASSTRRGGGTGELFF
.	TRBV7-8	medium-sized	TRBJ1-4	TGTGCCAGCAGCGCCGGCCTTGCAACTAATGAAAAACTGTTTTTT	CASSAGLATNEKLFF
TRBD2	TRBV5-1	.	TRBJ2-1	TGCGCCAGCAGCCACGGACTAGCGGGGTACAATGAGCAGTTCTTC	CASSHGLAGYNEQFF
.	TRBV30	once	TRBJ1-1	TGTGCCTGGAGTGTCCTGGGGTGGGGGGCGGCCAACACTGAAGCTTTCTTT	CAWSVLGWGAANTEAFF
.	TRBV7-9	.	TRBJ2-3	TGTGCCAGCAGCTTAGTAGGCAGGGGAATCCCACACAGAGATACGCAGTATTTT	CASSLVGRGIPHRDTQYF
.	TRBV6-1	.	TRBJ1-6	TGTGCCAGCAGTACTGGGCCGGGTAATTCACCCCTCCACTTT	CASSTGPGNSPLHF
.	TRBV11-2	.	TRBJ1-1	TGTGCCAGCAACCCTTCCGGGACCAGGAACACTGAAGCTTTCTTT	CASNPSGTRNTEAFF
TRBD2	TRBV30	.	TRBJ2-1	TGTGCCTTATCGGGGGGTTCCTACAATGAGCAGTTCTTC	CALSGGSYNEQFF
.	TRBV5-1	.	TRBJ2-3	TGCGCCAGCAGCTTGGGGCCAGGGGCCACAGATACGCAGTATTTT	CASSLGPGATDTQYF
TRBD2	TRBV2	.	TRBJ2-1	TGTGCCAGCATTCCTTACGACATCCGGGGGGACAATGAGCAGTTCTTC	CASIPYDIRGDNEQFF
TRBD2	TRBV11-2	.	TRBJ2-1	TGTGCCAGCAGCTTACAGACTAGCGGGTGGCACAATGAGCAGTTCTTC	CASSLQTSGWHNEQFF
TRBD2	TRBV12-5	.	TRBJ2-3	TGTGCTAGTGGTTTGGGACATAGCGGGGGGGCTAAAGATACGCAGTATTTT	CASGLGHSGGAKDTQYF
TRBD1	TRBV28	.	TRBJ1-4	TGTGCCAGCTCCTCGGGACAGCTTAATGAAAAACTGTTTTTT	CASSSGQLNEKLFF
.	TRBV11-2	once	TRBJ2-5	TGTGCCAGCAGCGGAGACAGTTGGGAAGAGACCCAGTACTTC	CASSGDSWEETQYF
.	TRBV7-3	.	TRBJ1-1	TGTGCCAGCAGTCTTGACCGGGACACTGAAGCTTTCTTT	CASSLDRDTEAFF